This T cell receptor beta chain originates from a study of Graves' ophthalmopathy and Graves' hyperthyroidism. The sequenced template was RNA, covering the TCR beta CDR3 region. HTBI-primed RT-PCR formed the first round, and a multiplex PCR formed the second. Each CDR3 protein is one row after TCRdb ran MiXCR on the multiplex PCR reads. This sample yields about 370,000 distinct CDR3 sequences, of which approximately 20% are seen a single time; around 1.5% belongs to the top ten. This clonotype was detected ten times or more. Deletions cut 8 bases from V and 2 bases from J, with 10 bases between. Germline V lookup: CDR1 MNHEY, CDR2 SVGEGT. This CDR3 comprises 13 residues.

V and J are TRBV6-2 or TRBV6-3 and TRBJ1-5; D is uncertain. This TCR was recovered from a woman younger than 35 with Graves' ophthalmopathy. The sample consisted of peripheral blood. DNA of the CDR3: TGTGCCAGCGGAGAGATAGGCAATCAGCCCCAGCATTTT. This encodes CASGEIGNQPQHF.